This is a list of T cell receptor beta chains from one sample in a study of blood T cells in healthy people across ages. TCRdb independently ran MiXCR on the 5' RACE reads; one entry per CDR3 protein. The sample shows roughly 1.6 million distinct CDR3 sequences, 30% to 35% of them seen only once. Sequencing input: blood. These receptor sequences come from a woman aged 25-40 years in good health. Each CDR3 is given with its conserved first and last residue. D genes are given only for firm matches.

J: TRBJ2-3; V: TRBV20-1; D: TRBD2; length: 16; CDR3: CSARDSTSGRADTQYF
J: TRBJ2-3; V: TRBV4-1; D: TRBD2; length: 16; CDR3: CASSQEQTSGSNEQYF
J: TRBJ2-1; V: TRBV27; D: TRBD2; length: 18; CDR3: CASSLQGPLTSGRLHEFF
J: TRBJ2-7; V: TRBV6-1; D: NA; length: 15; CDR3: CASSEKRPLGGEQYF
J: TRBJ2-7; V: TRBV29-1; D: NA; length: 12; CDR3: CSVEGDHYEQYF
J: TRBJ2-5; V: TRBV5-5; D: NA; length: 16; CDR3: CASSYLSTNSGVTQYF
J: TRBJ2-3; V: TRBV28; D: NA; length: 12; CDR3: CASSQSTDTQYF
J: TRBJ2-5; V: TRBV20-1; D: NA; length: 13; CDR3: CSARSRGTETQYF
J: TRBJ2-7; V: TRBV29-1; D: NA; length: 12; CDR3: CSVTTGTYEQYF
J: TRBJ2-7; V: TRBV20-1; D: NA; length: 15; CDR3: CSATAEQGSPYEQYF
J: TRBJ1-2; V: TRBV2; D: TRBD1; length: 13; CDR3: CASSGDRGDGYTF
J: TRBJ1-1; V: TRBV11-2; D: NA; length: 15; CDR3: CASTSSGTENTEAFF
J: TRBJ2-7; V: TRBV9; D: NA; length: 13; CDR3: CASSVSGAYEQYF
J: NA; V: TRBV5-5; D: TRBD2; length: 13; CDR3: CASSGGVRETQYF
J: TRBJ2-7; V: TRBV4-1; D: TRBD2; length: 17; CDR3: CASSQDRRLAGVGEQYF
J: TRBJ1-4; V: TRBV25-1; D: NA; length: 15; CDR3: CASSECGVGNEKLFF
J: TRBJ1-1; V: TRBV2; D: TRBD1; length: 15; CDR3: CASTAGQGMNTEAFF
J: TRBJ2-1; V: TRBV15; D: TRBD2; length: 17; CDR3: CATSRDITSGGANEQFF
J: TRBJ1-6; V: TRBV20-1; D: NA; length: 14; CDR3: CSASGRVANSPLHF
J: TRBJ1-2; V: TRBV5-1; D: NA; length: 15; CDR3: CASSWGGRTDYGYTF
J: TRBJ1-5; V: TRBV7-2; D: NA; length: 15; CDR3: CASSYSTVSNQPQHF
J: TRBJ2-7; V: TRBV25-1; D: NA; length: 15; CDR3: CASSPQGTHRYEQYF
J: TRBJ2-1; V: TRBV2; D: NA; length: 15; CDR3: CASSERSATYNEQFF
J: TRBJ2-3; V: TRBV14; D: NA; length: 13; CDR3: CASSPTPRVAQYF
J: TRBJ2-5; V: TRBV14; D: TRBD1; length: 17; CDR3: CASSQRLGTGGAETQYF
J: TRBJ1-2; V: TRBV5-4; D: NA; length: 14; CDR3: CASSFGVFNYGYTF